A selection of T cell receptor beta chains follows, all from one sample in a study of sequential checkpoint blockade in melanoma. Sequencing was performed with immunoSEQ multiplex PCR; in TCRdb, only in-frame clones are kept and a portion is missing. The sample records about 11,000 clones, approximately 72% being singletons. Sequencing used CD8+ T cells sorted from blood (inferred from file names), obtained from a patient given nivolumab and ipilimumab in sequence. The receptors were sampled from a human donor with melanoma. Both conserved end residues are part of each CDR3. The D gene is left open where the match is weak. Clone size is shown for a subset of rows, as once, few, many or a class of expanded clone.

TRBJ1-2	NA	TRBV19	NA	TGTGCCAGTAGTATGTGGGGCGACTATGGCTACACCTTC	CASSMWGDYGYTF
TRBJ2-7	NA	TRBV27	NA	TGTGCCAGCAGTTTTCAGCTAGCCTCCTACGAGCAGTACTTC	CASSFQLASYEQYF
TRBJ2-3	TRBD2	TRBV9	NA	TGTGCCAGCAGCGTGACTAGCGGGATGAGGGCAGATACGCAGTATTTT	CASSVTSGMRADTQYF
TRBJ2-1	NA	TRBV19	NA	TGTGCCAGTAGTATTGGGCGGGATTACAATGAGCAGTTCTTC	CASSIGRDYNEQFF
TRBJ2-7	TRBD1	TRBV7-2	NA	TGTGCCAGCAGCTTAATGGGACAGGGCTACGAGCAGTACTTC	CASSLMGQGYEQYF
TRBJ1-2	TRBD1	TRBV13	NA	TGTGCCAGCATGTTCCTGGACAGGACCTCCTATGGCTACACCTTC	CASMFLDRTSYGYTF
TRBJ2-5	TRBD2	TRBV5-6	NA	TGTGCCAGCAGCCCTTTATCGGCGGGGGAACAAGAGACCCAGTACTTC	CASSPLSAGEQETQYF
TRBJ2-3	NA	TRBV7-8	NA	TGTGCCAGCACAGAGCGGGCGTTTAGCACAGATACGCAGTATTTT	CASTERAFSTDTQYF
TRBJ1-6	NA	TRBV7-8	NA	TGTGCCAGCAGCTTAGGGGCAGGGAGGAATTCACCCCTCCACTTT	CASSLGAGRNSPLHF
TRBJ1-5	TRBD1	TRBV7-9	NA	TGTGCCAGCAGCCCGGGCAGGGGGCAGCCCCAGCATTTT	CASSPGRGQPQHF
TRBJ2-1	NA	TRBV4-2	NA	TGTGCCAGCAGCCAAGATGCCCTAGGAGCCAGTGAGCAGTTCTTC	CASSQDALGASEQFF
TRBJ1-2	NA	TRBV5-6	NA	TGTGCCAGCAGCTTGAGGACAAACTTCTATGGCTACACCTTC	CASSLRTNFYGYTF
TRBJ2-7	TRBD1	TRBV5-5	NA	TGTGCCAGCAGCTCGTACCGGGACAGGGAGACGGAGCAGTACTTC	CASSSYRDRETEQYF
TRBJ2-7	NA	TRBV13	NA	TGTGCCAGCAGCCCCCGAAGGGGTTACGAGCAGTACTTC	CASSPRRGYEQYF
TRBJ2-7	TRBD2	TRBV19	NA	TGTGCCAGTGCCTATAGCGGGACCTCCTACGAGCAGTACTTC	CASAYSGTSYEQYF
TRBJ2-3	NA	TRBV19	NA	TGTGCCAGTAGTATACAGGGAAGAGATACGCAGTATTTT	CASSIQGRDTQYF
TRBJ1-6	TRBD1	TRBV2	NA	TGTGCCAGCGACAAGGGACAGGCTAATAATTCACCCCTCCACTTT	CASDKGQANNSPLHF
TRBJ1-1	NA	TRBV19	once	TGTGCCACCCGTTCCGGGGGTGAAGCTTTCTTT	CATRSGGEAFF
TRBJ1-1	NA	TRBV9	NA	TGTGCCAGCACCAATCTTGCGAGAAACACTGAAGCTTTCTTT	CASTNLARNTEAFF
TRBJ2-1	NA	TRBV28	NA	TGTGCCAGCAGGGCTCCTGGAGGGCCCGAATCCTACAATGAGCAGTTCTTC	CASRAPGGPESYNEQFF
TRBJ2-3	TRBD2	TRBV6-5	few	TGTGCCAGCAGTTACACTAGCGGGGGGGCAGATACGCAGTATTTT	CASSYTSGGADTQYF
TRBJ2-1	NA	TRBV11-2	NA	TGTGCCAGCAGCTTAGAGACTAGTGATGAGCAGTTCTTC	CASSLETSDEQFF
TRBJ1-1	NA	TRBV4-2	NA	TGTGCCAGCAGCCAAGGGAGGGGAATGGGTGAAGCTTTCTTT	CASSQGRGMGEAFF
TRBJ2-1	TRBD2	TRBV4-2	NA	TGTGCCAGCAGCCGAGTTAGCGGGAATGAGCAGTTCTTC	CASSRVSGNEQFF
TRBJ2-7	NA	TRBV19	few	TGTGCCAGTTCGGACAGCTCCTACGAGCAGTACTTC	CASSDSSYEQYF
TRBJ2-3	TRBD2	TRBV9	NA	TGTGCCAGCAGCGTAGGAACCGGGACTAGTGTGGTCGGAGATACGCAGTATTTT	CASSVGTGTSVVGDTQYF
TRBJ1-2	NA	TRBV29-1	NA	TGCAGCGTACGGACAGACTATGGCTACACCTTC	CSVRTDYGYTF
TRBJ1-5	NA	TRBV2	NA	TGTGCCAGCAGTGTAAAGGGGGAGGGTCAGCCCCAGCATTTT	CASSVKGEGQPQHF
TRBJ2-7	NA	TRBV19	few	TGTGCCACCTTTGACAGGAGTTCCTACGAGCAGTACTTC	CATFDRSSYEQYF
TRBJ2-6	NA	TRBV6-5	NA	TGTGCCAGCAGCAACAAGATAGGGGCCAACGTCCTGACTTTC	CASSNKIGANVLTF
TRBJ2-7	NA	TRBV6-1	NA	TGTGCCAGCAGTGAAGGGGACTTTGTCTACGAGCAGTACTTC	CASSEGDFVYEQYF
TRBJ1-1	TRBD1	TRBV19	NA	TGTGCCAGTAGTTTCACGGACAGGGTTGAAGGTGAAGCTTTCTTT	CASSFTDRVEGEAFF
TRBJ2-7	TRBD1	TRBV7-9	NA	TGTGCCAGCAGCACGGACAGGAGCTCTAGCGAGCAGTACTTC	CASSTDRSSSEQYF